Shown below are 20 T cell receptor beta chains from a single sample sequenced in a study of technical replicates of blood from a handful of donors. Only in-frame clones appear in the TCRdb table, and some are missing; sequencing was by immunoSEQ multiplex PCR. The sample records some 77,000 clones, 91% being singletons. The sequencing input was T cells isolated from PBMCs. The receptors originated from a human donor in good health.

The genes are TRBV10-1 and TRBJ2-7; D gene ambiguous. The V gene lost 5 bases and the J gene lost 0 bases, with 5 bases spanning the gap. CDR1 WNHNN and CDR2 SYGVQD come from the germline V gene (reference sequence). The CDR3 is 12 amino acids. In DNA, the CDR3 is TGCGCCAGCAGTACCAGCTCCTACGAGCAGTACTTC. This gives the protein CASSTSSYEQYF.

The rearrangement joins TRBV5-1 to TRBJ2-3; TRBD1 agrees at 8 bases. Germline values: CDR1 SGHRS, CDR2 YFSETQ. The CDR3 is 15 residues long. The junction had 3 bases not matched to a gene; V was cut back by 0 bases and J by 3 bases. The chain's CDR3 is CASSLGQGATDTQYF. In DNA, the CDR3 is TGCGCCAGCAGCTTGGGGCAGGGGGCTACAGATACGCAGTATTTT.

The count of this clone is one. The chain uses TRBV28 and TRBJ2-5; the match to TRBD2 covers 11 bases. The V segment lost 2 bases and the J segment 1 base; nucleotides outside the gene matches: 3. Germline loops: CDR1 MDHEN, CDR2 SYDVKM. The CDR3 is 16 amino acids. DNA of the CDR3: TGTGCCAGCAGTTTAGGGACTAGCGGAATCCAAGAGACCCAGTACTTC. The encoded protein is CASSLGTSGIQETQYF. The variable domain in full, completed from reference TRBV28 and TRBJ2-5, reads DVKVTQSSRYLVKRTGEKVFLECVQDMDHENMFWYRQDPGLGLRLIYFSYDVKMKEKGDIPEGYSVSREKKERFSLILESASTNQTSMYLCASSLGTSGIQETQYFGPGTRLLVL.

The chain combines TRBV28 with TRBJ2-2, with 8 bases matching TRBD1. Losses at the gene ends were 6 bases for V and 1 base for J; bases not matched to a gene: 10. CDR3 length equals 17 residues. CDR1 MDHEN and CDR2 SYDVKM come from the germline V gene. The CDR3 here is CASRSPGGARNTGELFF. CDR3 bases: TGTGCCAGCAGAAGTCCAGGGGGCGCTAGGAACACCGGGGAGCTGTTTTTT. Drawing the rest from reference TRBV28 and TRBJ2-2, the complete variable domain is DVKVTQSSRYLVKRTGEKVFLECVQDMDHENMFWYRQDPGLGLRLIYFSYDVKMKEKGDIPEGYSVSREKKERFSLILESASTNQTSMYLCASRSPGGARNTGELFFGEGSRLTVL.

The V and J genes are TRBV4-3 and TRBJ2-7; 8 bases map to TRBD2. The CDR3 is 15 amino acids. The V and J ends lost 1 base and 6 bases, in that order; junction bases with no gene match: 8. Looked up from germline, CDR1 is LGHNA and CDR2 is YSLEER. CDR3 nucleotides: TGCGCCAGCAGCCAAGCGCCAGCGGGGGTGGGCGAGCAGTACTTC. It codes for CASSQAPAGVGEQYF.

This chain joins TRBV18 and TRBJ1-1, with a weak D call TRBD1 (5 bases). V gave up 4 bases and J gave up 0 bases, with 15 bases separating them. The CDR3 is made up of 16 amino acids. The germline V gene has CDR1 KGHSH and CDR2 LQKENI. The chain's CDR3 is CASSLTGHVVNTEAFF. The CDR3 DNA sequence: TGTGCCAGCTCACTAACAGGACACGTTGTGAACACTGAAGCTTTCTTT.

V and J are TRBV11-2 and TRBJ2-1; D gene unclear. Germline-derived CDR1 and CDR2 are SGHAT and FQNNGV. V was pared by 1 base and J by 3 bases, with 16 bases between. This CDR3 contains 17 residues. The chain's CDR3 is CASSLAGLARLYNEQFF. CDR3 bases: TGTGCCAGCAGCTTAGCGGGTCTCGCGCGACTCTACAATGAGCAGTTCTTC.

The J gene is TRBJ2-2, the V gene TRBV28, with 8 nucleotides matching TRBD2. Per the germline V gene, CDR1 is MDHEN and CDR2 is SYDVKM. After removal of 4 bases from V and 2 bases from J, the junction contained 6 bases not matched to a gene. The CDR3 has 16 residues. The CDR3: CASSSTSGSNTGELFF. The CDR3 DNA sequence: TGTGCCAGCAGTTCCACTAGCGGTAGTAACACCGGGGAGCTGTTTTTT.

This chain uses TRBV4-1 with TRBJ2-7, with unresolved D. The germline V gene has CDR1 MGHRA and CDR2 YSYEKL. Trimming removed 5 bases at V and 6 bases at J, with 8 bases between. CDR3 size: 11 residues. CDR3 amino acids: CASSSGREQYF. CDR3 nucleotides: TGCGCCAGCAGCAGTGGCCGCGAGCAGTACTTC.

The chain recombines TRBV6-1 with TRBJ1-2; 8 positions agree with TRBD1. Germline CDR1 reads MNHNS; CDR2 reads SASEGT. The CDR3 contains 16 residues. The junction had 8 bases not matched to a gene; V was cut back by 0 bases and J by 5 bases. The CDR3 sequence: CASSEASGGAPYGYTF. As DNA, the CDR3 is TGTGCCAGCAGTGAAGCGTCAGGGGGCGCCCCTTATGGCTACACCTTC.

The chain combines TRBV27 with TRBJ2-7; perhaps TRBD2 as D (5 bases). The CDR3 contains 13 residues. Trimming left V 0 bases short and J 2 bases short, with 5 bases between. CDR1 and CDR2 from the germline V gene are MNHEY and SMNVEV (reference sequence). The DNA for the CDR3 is TGTGCCAGCAGTTTATCCGGGGCCTACGAGCAGTACTTC. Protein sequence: CASSLSGAYEQYF.

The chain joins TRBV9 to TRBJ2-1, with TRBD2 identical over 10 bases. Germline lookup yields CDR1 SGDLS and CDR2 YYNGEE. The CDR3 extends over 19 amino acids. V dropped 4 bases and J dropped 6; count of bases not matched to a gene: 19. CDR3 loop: CASSPIAGGTFSKPNEQFF. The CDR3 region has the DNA TGTGCCAGCAGCCCCATAGCGGGAGGAACGTTTAGTAAGCCCAATGAGCAGTTCTTC.

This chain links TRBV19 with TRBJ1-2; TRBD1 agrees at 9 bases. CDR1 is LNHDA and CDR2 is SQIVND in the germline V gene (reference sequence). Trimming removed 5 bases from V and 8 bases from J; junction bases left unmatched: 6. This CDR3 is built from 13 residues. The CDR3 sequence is CASSPRDREGYTF. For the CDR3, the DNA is TGTGCCAGTAGTCCCCGGGACAGGGAAGGCTACACCTTC.

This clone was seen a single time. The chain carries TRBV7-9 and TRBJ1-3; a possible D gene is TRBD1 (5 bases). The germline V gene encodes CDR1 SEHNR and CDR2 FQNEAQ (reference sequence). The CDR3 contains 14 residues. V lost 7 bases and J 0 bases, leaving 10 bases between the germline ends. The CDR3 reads CASIQGSSGNTIYF. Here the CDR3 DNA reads TGTGCCAGCATCCAGGGTTCCTCTGGAAACACCATATATTTT. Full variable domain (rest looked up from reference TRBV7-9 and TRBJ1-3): DTGVSQNPRHKITKRGQNVTFRCDPISEHNRLYWYRQTLGQGPEFLTYFQNEAQLEKSRLLSDRFSAERPKGSFSTLEIQRTEQGDSAMYLCASIQGSSGNTIYFGEGSWLTVV.

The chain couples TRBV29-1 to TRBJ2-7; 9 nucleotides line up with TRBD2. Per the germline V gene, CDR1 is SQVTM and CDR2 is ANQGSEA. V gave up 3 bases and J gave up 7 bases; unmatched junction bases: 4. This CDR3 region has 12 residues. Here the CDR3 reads CSVEGLAAEQYF. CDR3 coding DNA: TGCAGCGTTGAGGGACTAGCAGCAGAGCAGTACTTC.

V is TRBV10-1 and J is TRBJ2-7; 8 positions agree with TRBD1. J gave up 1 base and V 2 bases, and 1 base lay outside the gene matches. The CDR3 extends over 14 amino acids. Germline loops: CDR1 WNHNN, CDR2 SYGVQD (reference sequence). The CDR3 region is CASSEGQGSYEQYF. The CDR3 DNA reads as TGCGCCAGCAGTGAGGGACAGGGATCCTACGAGCAGTACTTC.

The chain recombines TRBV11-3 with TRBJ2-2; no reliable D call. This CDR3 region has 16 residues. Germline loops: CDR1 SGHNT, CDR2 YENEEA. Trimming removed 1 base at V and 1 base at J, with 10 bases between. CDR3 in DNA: TGTGCCAGCAGCTTAGGGCTGGTACAGAACACCGGGGAGCTGTTTTTT. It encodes CASSLGLVQNTGELFF. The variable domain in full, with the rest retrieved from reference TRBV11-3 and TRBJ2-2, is EAGVVQSPRYKIIEKKQPVAFWCNPISGHNTLYWYLQNLGQGPELLIRYENEEAVDDSQLPKDRFSAERLKGVDSTLKIQPAELGDSAVYLCASSLGLVQNTGELFFGEGSRLTVL.

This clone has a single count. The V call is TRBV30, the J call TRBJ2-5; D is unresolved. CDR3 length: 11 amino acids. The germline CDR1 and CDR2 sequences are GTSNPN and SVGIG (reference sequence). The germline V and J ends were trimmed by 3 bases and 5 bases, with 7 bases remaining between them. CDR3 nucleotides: TGTGCCTGGAGCCCCGGGGAGACCCAGTACTTC. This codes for CAWSPGETQYF.

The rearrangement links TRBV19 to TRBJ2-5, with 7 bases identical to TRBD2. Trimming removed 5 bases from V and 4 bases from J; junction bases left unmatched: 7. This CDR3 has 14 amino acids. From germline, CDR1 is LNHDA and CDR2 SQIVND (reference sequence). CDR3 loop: CASSGGRAGETQYF. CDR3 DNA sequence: TGTGCCAGTAGTGGGGGGAGGGCCGGAGAGACCCAGTACTTC.

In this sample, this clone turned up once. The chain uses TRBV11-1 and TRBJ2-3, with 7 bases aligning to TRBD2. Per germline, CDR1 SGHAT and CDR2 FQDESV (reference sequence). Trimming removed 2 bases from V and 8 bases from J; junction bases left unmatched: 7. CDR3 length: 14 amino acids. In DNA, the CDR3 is TGTGCCAGCAGCTTACTAGCGGCCTCTGGTACGCAGTATTTT. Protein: CASSLLAASGTQYF.